The clone carrying this T cell receptor beta chain was observed many times. Generation of TCR beta libraries employed quantitative 5'-RACE incorporating molecular barcodes. TCRdb re-called the 5' RACE reads with MiXCR, one entry per CDR3 protein. The sample includes 200,000 to 250,000 distinct CDR3 sequences, around 25% of them seen just once. The data belong to a study of CD8 T cells in ankylosing spondylitis. Trimming shortened V by 2 bases and J by 6 bases, and 23 bases separated the two germline ends. Germline-derived CDR1 and CDR2 are DFQATT and SNEGSKA (reference sequence). This CDR3 contains 16 residues.

Sequencing input: blood, either unsorted or a sorted T cell fraction (not recorded which). This TCR derives from a male donor with ankylosing spondylitis or in good health (not recorded which). The chain recombines TRBV20-1 with TRBJ2-7; tentative D call: TRBD1 (6 bases). Here the CDR3 DNA reads TGCAGTGCTAGATCTCCGTTAGGGCAGGGGATCACCGAGCAGTACTTC. It translates to CSARSPLGQGITEQYF.